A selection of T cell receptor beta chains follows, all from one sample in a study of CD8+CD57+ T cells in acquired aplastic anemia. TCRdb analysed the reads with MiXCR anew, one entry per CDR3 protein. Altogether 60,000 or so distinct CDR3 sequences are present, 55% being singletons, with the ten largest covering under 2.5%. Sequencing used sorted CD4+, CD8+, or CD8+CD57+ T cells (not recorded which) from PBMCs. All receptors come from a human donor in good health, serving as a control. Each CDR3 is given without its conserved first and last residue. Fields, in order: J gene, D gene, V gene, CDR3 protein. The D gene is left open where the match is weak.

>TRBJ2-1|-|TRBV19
ASSMEWAGGNEQF
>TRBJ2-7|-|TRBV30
AWSLGGHSSYEQY
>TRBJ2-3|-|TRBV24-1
ATSDEGRTTQY
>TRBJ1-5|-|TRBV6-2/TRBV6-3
ASSYSGSNQPQH
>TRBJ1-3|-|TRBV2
ANGGQPDAGNTIY
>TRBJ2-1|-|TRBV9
ASSVDKDQLT
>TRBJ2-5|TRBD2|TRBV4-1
ASSQDPPTGTSGRAVETQY
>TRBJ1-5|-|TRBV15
ATSRRPSNQPQH
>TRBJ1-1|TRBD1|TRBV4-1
ASSRRQGGTEAF
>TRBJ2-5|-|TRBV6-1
ASSEILARQRETQY
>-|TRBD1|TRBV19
ASSLQGWNEQF
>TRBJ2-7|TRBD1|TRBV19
ASSTVTGTGSGGEQY
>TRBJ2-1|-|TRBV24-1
ATSEDGHANEQF